These 8 T cell receptor beta chains originate from one sample sequenced in a study of blood T cell repertoires in COVID-19. Assay used: immunoSEQ multiplex PCR; TCRdb lists only in-frame clones, some missing. The top ten hold roughly 3.4% of the sample, which has 200,000 to 250,000 clones, roughly 80% seen once. Sequenced material: peripheral blood. These receptors came from a woman between 18 and 29 years old with acute or convalescent COVID-19.

This clone was found once. The chain joins TRBV7-2 to TRBJ2-1, with 7 nucleotides matching TRBD1. Trimming cost V 3 bases and J 6 bases; bases outside gene matches: 11. CDR3 length: 16 amino acids. CDR1 is SGHTA, CDR2 FQGNSA, per germline. Here the CDR3 DNA reads TGTGCCAGCAGCTTGGAGCCGGGACAGACAAGCAATGAGCAGTTCTTC. Amino acid sequence: CASSLEPGQTSNEQFF.

The V gene is TRBV11-2, the J gene TRBJ2-1; D uncertain. Germline V gene lookup returns CDR1 SGHAT and CDR2 FQNNGV. The CDR3 contains 17 residues. Trimming shortened V by 5 bases and J by 0 bases, and 17 bases separated the two germline ends. The CDR3 coding sequence is TGTGCCAGCAGCCCCCGTTTTAAAAGGAGCTCCTACAATGAGCAGTTCTTC. Amino acids: CASSPRFKRSSYNEQFF.

The chain couples TRBV19 to TRBJ2-1; 10 positions match TRBD2. Germline V CDR1 and CDR2: LNHDA, SQIVND (reference sequence). This CDR3 region has 15 residues. V was pared by 3 bases and J by 6 bases, with 5 bases of the junction left unmatched. The CDR3 spells CASSIPLAGVNEQFF. The CDR3 DNA reads as TGTGCCAGTAGTATCCCGCTAGCGGGAGTCAATGAGCAGTTCTTC.

The V gene is TRBV6-2 or TRBV6-3, the J gene TRBJ2-1; 11 nucleotides align to TRBD2. CDR3 size: 17 residues. After removal of 6 bases from V and 4 bases from J, the junction contained 11 bases not matched to a gene. CDR1 is MNHEY, CDR2 SVGEGT, per germline. The CDR3 protein is CASRPKGLAENYNEQFF. CDR3 sequence (DNA): TGTGCCAGCAGGCCTAAGGGACTAGCGGAGAATTACAATGAGCAGTTCTTC.

The CDR3 reads CASSLPGYNEQFF. The DNA for the CDR3 is TGTGCCAGCAGCTTGCCAGGTTACAATGAGCAGTTCTTC. The chain employs TRBV11-2 and TRBJ2-1; D call uncertain. Germline lookup yields CDR1 SGHAT and CDR2 FQNNGV. With 3 bases removed from V and 4 bases from J, the gap between germline ends came to 7 bases. This CDR3 is built from 13 residues.

The rearrangement uses TRBV19 and TRBJ1-1; 8 positions match TRBD1. The CDR3 is made up of 13 amino acids. Germline-derived CDR1 and CDR2 are LNHDA and SQIVND (reference sequence). The ends lost 5 bases at V and 5 bases at J; junction bases unmatched: 4. The CDR3 is CASSGQGFTEAFF. For the CDR3, the DNA is TGTGCCAGTAGTGGACAGGGATTTACTGAAGCTTTCTTT.

This clone has only a few counts. The chain joins TRBV6-6 to TRBJ2-1; 14 bases map to TRBD2. The CDR3 is 20 amino acids. Germline lookup yields CDR1 MNHNY and CDR2 SVGAGI (reference sequence). J gave up 0 bases and V 6 bases, and 13 bases lay outside the gene matches. This CDR3 reads CASSGGTGTSGRSSYNEQFF. For the CDR3, the DNA is TGTGCCAGCAGCGGAGGGACCGGGACTAGCGGGAGAAGCTCCTACAATGAGCAGTTCTTC.

This clone was counted a few times. The chain is built from TRBV9 and TRBJ2-7; 9 bases are a match to TRBD2. With V trimmed by 2 bases and J by 7 bases, 10 bases remained unmatched. CDR1 and CDR2 from the germline V gene are SGDLS and YYNGEE. The CDR3 covers 15 residues. The DNA of the CDR3 is TGTGCCAGCAGCGTTGCCGCGGGAGGGCCGAATGAGCAGTACTTC. Amino acid sequence: CASSVAAGGPNEQYF. Filled out from reference TRBV9 and TRBJ2-7, the complete variable domain reads DSGVTQTPKHLITATGQRVTLRCSPRSGDLSVYWYQQSLDQGLQFLIQYYNGEERAKGNILERFSAQQFPDLHSELNLSSLELGDSALYFCASSVAAGGPNEQYFGPGTRLTVT.